Presented here are 15 T cell receptor beta chains from one specimen sequenced in a study of T cell changes during pregnancy in multiple sclerosis. The repertoire was sequenced with immunoSEQ multiplex PCR; TCRdb's copy has only in-frame clones and lacks some. This sample has about 35,000 clones, with 90% found just once. This specimen consisted of peripheral blood, obtained in the third trimester of pregnancy. These receptors were taken from a female donor in good health, enrolled as a control in a pregnancy study.

The chain recombines TRBV5-1 with TRBJ2-6; D perhaps matches TRBD1 (6 bases). The ends were cut back, 5 bases at V and 0 bases at J, with 27 bases in the middle. Germline values: CDR1 SGHRS, CDR2 YFSETQ. The CDR3 is 21 amino acids. The CDR3 nucleotides are TGCGCCAGCAGTGTCCGGGACATAGGTTTGGGAATTGCCTCTGGGGCCAACGTCCTGACTTTC. Protein sequence: CASSVRDIGLGIASGANVLTF.

The chain couples TRBV27 to TRBJ2-3; D possibly corresponds to TRBD1 (5 bases). Germline assignment: CDR1 MNHEY and CDR2 SMNVEV (reference sequence). The CDR3 covers 15 residues. Trimming pared 0 bases from V and 4 bases from J, leaving 11 bases between. As DNA, the CDR3 is TGTGCCAGCAGTTTATCTTGGGGCCGGGCAGATACGCAGTATTTT. It is translated as CASSLSWGRADTQYF.

This clone appeared a single time. The chain has TRBV19 and TRBJ1-3; a possible D gene is TRBD1 (5 bases). CDR3 length: 17 amino acids. Deletions cut 5 bases from V and 1 base from J, with 18 bases between. Germline V lookup: CDR1 LNHDA, CDR2 SQIVND (reference sequence). CDR3 in amino acids: CASSSSGTFLSGNTIYF. The CDR3 DNA is TGTGCCAGTAGTTCGTCCGGGACTTTCCTTTCTGGAAACACCATATATTTT.

The chain joins TRBV18 to TRBJ2-1; TRBD1 aligns across 7 bases. Germline lookup yields CDR1 KGHSH and CDR2 LQKENI. After removal of 2 bases from V and 6 bases from J, the junction contained 4 bases not matched to a gene. The CDR3 loop spans 14 amino acids. The CDR3 region is CASSPKGAPNEQFF. The CDR3, as DNA: TGTGCCAGCTCACCAAAGGGGGCGCCCAATGAGCAGTTCTTC. Filled out from reference TRBV18 and TRBJ2-1, the complete variable domain reads NAGVMQNPRHLVRRRGQEARLRCSPMKGHSHVYWYRQLPEEGLKFMVYLQKENIIDESGMPKERFSAEFPKEGPSILRIQQVVRGDSAAYFCASSPKGAPNEQFFGPGTRLTVL.

The chain links TRBV4-2 to TRBJ2-1, with 11 bases lining up with TRBD2. V lost 0 bases to trimming and J lost 14 bases; unmatched junction nucleotides: 15. The CDR3 covers 17 residues. The V gene's germline CDR1 is LGHNA and CDR2 YNFKEQ. In DNA, the CDR3 is TGTGCCAGCAGCCAAGATGCGGCGCCTAGCGGGGGGCCGAAAGAGTTCTTC. This sequence encodes CASSQDAAPSGGPKEFF.

CDR3 bases: TGCGCCAGCAGCTGGCAGGGGGGCTACGAGCAGTACTTC. This gives the protein CASSWQGGYEQYF. The chain links TRBV5-1 to TRBJ2-7, with a possible D match to TRBD1 (7 bases). The CDR3 is 13 amino acids. CDR1 and CDR2 from the germline V gene are SGHRS and YFSETQ. Trimming stripped 3 bases from V and 3 bases from J, with 10 bases between.

The genes are TRBV27 and TRBJ2-3, with 10 nucleotides matching TRBD2. This CDR3 spans 16 amino acids. Germline CDR1 and CDR2: MNHEY and SMNVEV (reference sequence). The V and J ends lost 5 bases and 10 bases, in that order; junction bases with no gene match: 15. The CDR3 reads CASSPQSSGRAPAQYF. The CDR3 DNA is TGTGCCAGCAGTCCCCAGTCCAGCGGGAGGGCCCCTGCGCAGTATTTT.

The gene calls are TRBV6-5 and TRBJ2-1, with TRBD1 matching 7 bases. This CDR3 is built from 14 residues. V gave up 6 bases and J gave up 4 bases; unmatched junction bases: 6. Germline loops: CDR1 MNHEY, CDR2 SVGAGI. CDR3 sequence reads: CASSPKQGYNEQFF. The CDR3 DNA reads as TGTGCCAGCAGCCCCAAACAGGGGTACAATGAGCAGTTCTTC.

The chain links TRBV5-1 to TRBJ1-2, with 9 nucleotides matching TRBD1. The junction had 9 bases not matched to a gene; V was cut back by 5 bases and J by 7 bases. In germline, CDR1 is SGHRS, CDR2 YFSETQ. CDR3 size: 14 residues. The CDR3 region has the DNA TGCGCCAGCAGGGCCGATTACAGGGGGCCTGGCTACACCTTC. Amino acid sequence: CASRADYRGPGYTF.

This CDR3 reads CASSLGLASGSYEQYF. The DNA of the CDR3 is TGCGCCAGCAGCTTGGGTTTGGCTAGCGGATCCTACGAGCAGTACTTC. V and J are TRBV5-1 and TRBJ2-7; 7 positions agree with TRBD2. Germline V lookup: CDR1 SGHRS, CDR2 YFSETQ. The CDR3 sequence is 16 residues long. V lost 0 bases and J lost 1; bases outside the gene matches: 7.

J is TRBJ2-2 and V is TRBV6-1; 9 bases line up with TRBD2. CDR3 length: 14 amino acids. V gave up 7 bases and J gave up 7 bases; unmatched junction bases: 7. Germline-derived CDR1 and CDR2 are MNHNS and SASEGT. The CDR3 DNA follows: TGTGCCAGCATTATAGCGGGAGAATACGGGGAGCTGTTTTTT. It yields the protein CASIIAGEYGELFF.

The chain has TRBV5-5 and TRBJ1-2; D ambiguous. Germline V CDR1 and CDR2: SGHKS, YYEKEE (reference sequence). V lost 0 bases and J lost 3, with 9 bases in between. The length of the CDR3 is 14 residues. CDR3 amino acids: CASSLAPGDYGYTF. The CDR3, as DNA: TGTGCCAGCAGCTTGGCTCCAGGCGACTATGGCTACACCTTC.

This chain uses TRBV5-6 with TRBJ2-3; maybe TRBD1 (6 bases). This CDR3 is built from 14 residues. CDR1 SGHDT and CDR2 YYEEEE come from the germline V gene. The V end lost 4 bases, the J end lost 5 bases, and 14 bases lay between the germline ends. The chain's CDR3 is CASSLDSPGDTQYF. The CDR3 DNA follows: TGTGCCAGCAGCCTGGACAGCCCCGGAGATACGCAGTATTTT.

The genes are TRBV11-2 and TRBJ1-4; D is unresolved. Germline CDR1 SGHAT, CDR2 FQNNGV. The CDR3 extends over 15 amino acids. Trimming cost V 0 bases and J 3 bases, with 8 bases left between them. In nucleotides, the CDR3 is TGTGCCAGCAGCTTAGATCCGGGAGCTAATGAAAAACTGTTTTTT. It specifies CASSLDPGANEKLFF. Drawing the rest from reference TRBV11-2 and TRBJ1-4, the complete variable domain is EAGVAQSPRYKIIEKRQSVAFWCNPISGHATLYWYQQILGQGPKLLIQFQNNGVVDDSQLPKDRFSAERLKGVDSTLKIQPAKLEDSAVYLCASSLDPGANEKLFFGSGTQLSVL.

V usage is TRBV4-1 and J usage is TRBJ1-5, with D maybe TRBD1 (6 bases). Trimming pared 2 bases from V and 5 bases from J, leaving 16 bases between. This CDR3 comprises 16 residues. Germline V gives CDR1 MGHRA, CDR2 YSYEKL. CDR3 in DNA: TGCGCCAGCAGCCAACCGACAGACAGGATTCATCAGCCCCAGCATTTT. Its translation is CASSQPTDRIHQPQHF.